Listed below are T cell receptor beta chains from one sample, sequenced in a study of stem cell transplantation in POMP-related autoinflammatory disease. Some clones are missing from TCRdb's copy, which holds only in-frame ones; the method was immunoSEQ multiplex PCR. The sample includes some 33,000 clones, 88% of them seen just once. Sequences were derived from CD4+ T cells from PBMCs, sampled before stem cell transplantation. The receptor source for this set is a human donor with POMP-related autoinflammation and immune dysregulation (PRAID). Both conserved end residues are part of each CDR3. The D gene is left open where the match is weak. Some rows mark clone size as missing; the rest say once, few, many or name a class of expanded clone.

D	J	size	V	DNA	CDR3
TRBD2	TRBJ2-3	NA	TRBV4-1	TGCGCCAGCAGCCAAAGACATAGCGGGGGGGCCGCAGATACGCAGTATTTT	CASSQRHSGGAADTQYF
NA	TRBJ2-5	NA	TRBV28	TGTGCCAGCAGAACTCCCGGGACGAAAGGGGAGACCCAGTACTTC	CASRTPGTKGETQYF
TRBD2	TRBJ2-7	NA	TRBV27	TGTGCCAGCAGTAGAGAGGGGCGCGGGAGACTATCCTACGAGCAGTACTTC	CASSREGRGRLSYEQYF
NA	TRBJ1-1	NA	TRBV28	TGTGCCAGCAGCCGTCCCCGAGGGGAGAGCACTGAAGCTTTCTTT	CASSRPRGESTEAFF
NA	TRBJ2-7	NA	TRBV28	TGTGCCAGCAGTTTCATGAGGGAGCGCTACGAGCAGTACTTC	CASSFMRERYEQYF
NA	TRBJ2-7	NA	TRBV10-3	TGTGCCATCAGTGGGGATTACGAGCAGTACTTC	CAISGDYEQYF
NA	TRBJ2-1	NA	TRBV6-1	TGTGCCACCAAGCGAGACAGCTACAATGAGCAGTTCTTC	CATKRDSYNEQFF
TRBD1	TRBJ1-6	few	TRBV7-2	TGTGCCAGCAGTAGGACGGGACAGGGAGGTTCACCCCTCCACTTT	CASSRTGQGGSPLHF
NA	TRBJ1-5	NA	TRBV5-1	TGCGCCAGCAGACCGGACGGCTCAAACAATCAGCCCCAGCATTTT	CASRPDGSNNQPQHF
TRBD2	TRBJ2-7	NA	TRBV9	TGTGCCAGCAGCCCATTAAGCGGGAGGGCCGAAGAGCAGTACTTC	CASSPLSGRAEEQYF
TRBD2	TRBJ2-5	NA	TRBV9	TGTGCCAGCAGCGTAGAAAGCGGGGGGGCCGGGGAGACCCAGTACTTC	CASSVESGGAGETQYF
TRBD1	TRBJ2-1	NA	TRBV4-1	TGCGCCAGCAGCCAAGATCACGGGTGGCAGGGGGCGGCAAATGAGCAGTTCTTC	CASSQDHGWQGAANEQFF
NA	TRBJ2-5	NA	TRBV6-5	TGTGCCAGCAGTTCGGTAGCGCGGGAGACCCAGTACTTC	CASSSVARETQYF
NA	TRBJ1-1	NA	TRBV5-1	TGCGCCAGCAGCTTGGAAAGGGTCACTGAAGCTTTCTTT	CASSLERVTEAFF
TRBD2	TRBJ2-3	NA	TRBV18	TGTGCCAGCTCACCGGTAGCGGGGGGCCTCACAGATACGCAGTATTTT	CASSPVAGGLTDTQYF
NA	TRBJ2-2	NA	TRBV5-1	TGCGCCAGCAGCTTCCCGTCCCCCGGGGAGCTGTTTTTT	CASSFPSPGELFF
NA	TRBJ1-1	NA	TRBV7-9	TGTGCCAGCAGCTTAGACAGGGACACTGAAGCTTTCTTT	CASSLDRDTEAFF
NA	TRBJ2-1	NA	TRBV5-4	TGTGCCAGCGCATTCGACAGGTACAATGAGCAGTTCTTC	CASAFDRYNEQFF
TRBD2	TRBJ2-1	once	TRBV5-1	TGCGCCAGCAGCTACTATAGCGGGACGGAGGGCAATGAGCAGTTCTTC	CASSYYSGTEGNEQFF
TRBD2	TRBJ2-1	NA	TRBV6-4	TGTGCCAGCAGGGAGAGCGGGAGGGGTACAAATGAGCAGTTCTTC	CASRESGRGTNEQFF
NA	TRBJ1-2	NA	TRBV7-3	TGTGCCAGCAGCTTAGGTCCCCTGCGGACAGCCTATGGCTACACCTTC	CASSLGPLRTAYGYTF
TRBD2	TRBJ2-5	NA	TRBV30	TGTGCCTGGAGTGTGCGGGGGTGGCAAGAGACCCAGTACTTC	CAWSVRGWQETQYF
NA	TRBJ1-2	NA	TRBV28	TGTGCCAGTATAGGACATAACTATGGCTACACCTTC	CASIGHNYGYTF
NA	TRBJ1-2	few	TRBV6-5	TGTGCCTCCGGCGACGAACAGAATGGCTACACCTTC	CASGDEQNGYTF
NA	TRBJ2-3	NA	TRBV2	TGTGCCAGCACCGACAGTTCCTCTGGCACAGATACGCAGTATTTT	CASTDSSSGTDTQYF
NA	TRBJ2-5	NA	TRBV5-1	TGCGCCAGCAGCAGGGACCTACCCGGAGAGACCCAGTACTTC	CASSRDLPGETQYF
NA	TRBJ2-5	NA	TRBV2	TGTGCCAGCAGTGAAGCAAGAGGCCAAGAGACCCAGTACTTC	CASSEARGQETQYF
NA	TRBJ2-3	NA	TRBV4-1	TGCGCCAGCAGCCAAGGTCCACAGCTCACAGATACGCAGTATTTT	CASSQGPQLTDTQYF
NA	TRBJ2-2	NA	TRBV18	TGTGCCAGCTCAGAAAATACCGGGGAGCTGTTTTTT	CASSENTGELFF
NA	TRBJ1-6	NA	TRBV6-1	TGTGCCAGCAGTGAAGCGCTTCGGGGGGGGAGTTCACCCCTCCACTTT	CASSEALRGGSSPLHF
NA	TRBJ1-1	NA	TRBV18	TGTGCCAGCTCAAATCAGGGCAACACTGAAGCTTTCTTT	CASSNQGNTEAFF
NA	TRBJ1-2	NA	TRBV10-3	TGTGCCATCAGTGTCCGGGGAGGATATGGCTACACCTTC	CAISVRGGYGYTF
TRBD2	TRBJ2-1	NA	TRBV5-1	TGCGCCAGCAGCCCCACAAGCGGGAATCCCTACAATGAGCAGTTCTTC	CASSPTSGNPYNEQFF
TRBD2	TRBJ2-5	NA	TRBV6-5	TGTGCCAGCGGGGCCCTCGGGGGGGAGACCCAGTACTTC	CASGALGGETQYF
NA	TRBJ2-7	NA	TRBV6-5	TGTGCCAGCAGTTACTCCGAGAGGCTTCCCTCCTACGAGCAGTACTTC	CASSYSERLPSYEQYF
TRBD2	TRBJ2-3	NA	TRBV27	TGTGCCAGCAGACACCTTCGACTAGCGGGGTTCACAGATACGCAGTATTTT	CASRHLRLAGFTDTQYF
NA	TRBJ2-3	NA	TRBV19	TGTGCCAGTAGTATAGAACCGGGGGTGATCACAGATACGCAGTATTTT	CASSIEPGVITDTQYF
TRBD1	TRBJ2-3	NA	TRBV5-1	TGCGCCAGCAGCTTGGGGCCAACAGGGGGCATGGACGATACGCAGTATTTT	CASSLGPTGGMDDTQYF
TRBD2	TRBJ2-7	once	TRBV6-5	TGTGCCAGCGCTCGGACTAGCGTACCCTACGAGCAGTACTTC	CASARTSVPYEQYF
NA	TRBJ1-2	NA	TRBV2	TGTGCCAGCAGTGGTACCCTTCTCTATGGCTACACCTTC	CASSGTLLYGYTF
NA	TRBJ1-2	few	TRBV28	TGTGCCAGCAGTCCCGGGGACTATGGCTACACCTTC	CASSPGDYGYTF
NA	TRBJ2-2	NA	TRBV6-6	TGTGCCAGCAGTTACAGGACAGCCAACACCGGGGAGCTGTTTTTT	CASSYRTANTGELFF
NA	TRBJ2-3	NA	TRBV20-1	TGCAGTGCTAGCCTCTCAGATACGCAGTATTTT	CSASLSDTQYF
TRBD1	TRBJ2-7	NA	TRBV7-6	TGTGCCAGCAGCCCCGGGACAGGTCGTGGGCAGTACTTC	CASSPGTGRGQYF
TRBD1	TRBJ1-1	NA	TRBV5-1	TGCGCCAGCAGCCACCGGTCCGGCGGACAGGGCACTGAAGCTTTCTTT	CASSHRSGGQGTEAFF
TRBD2	TRBJ2-7	NA	TRBV5-1	TGCGCCAGCAGCGTAACTAGCGGGAGGACCCACGAGCAGTACTTC	CASSVTSGRTHEQYF
NA	TRBJ1-1	few	TRBV5-6	TGTGCCAGCAGCGGATACAGGGTCAACACTGAAGCTTTCTTT	CASSGYRVNTEAFF
NA	TRBJ2-7	NA	TRBV16	TGTGCCAGCAGCCCGGACCCTTTAAGCTACGAGCAGTACTTC	CASSPDPLSYEQYF
TRBD1	TRBJ1-4	NA	TRBV7-2	TGTGCCAGCAGCTCCGAACAGGGGTTGGAAAGACTGTTTTTT	CASSSEQGLERLFF